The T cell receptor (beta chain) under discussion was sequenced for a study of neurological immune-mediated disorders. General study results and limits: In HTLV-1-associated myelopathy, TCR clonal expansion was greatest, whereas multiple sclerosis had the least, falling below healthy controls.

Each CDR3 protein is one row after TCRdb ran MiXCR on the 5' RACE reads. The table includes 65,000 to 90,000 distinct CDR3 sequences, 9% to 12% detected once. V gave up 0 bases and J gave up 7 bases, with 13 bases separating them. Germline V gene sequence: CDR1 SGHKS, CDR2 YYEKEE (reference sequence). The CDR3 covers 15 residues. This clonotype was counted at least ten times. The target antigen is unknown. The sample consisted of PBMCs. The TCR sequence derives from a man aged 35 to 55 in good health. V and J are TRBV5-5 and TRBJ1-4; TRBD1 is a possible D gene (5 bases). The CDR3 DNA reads TGTGCCAGCAGCTTGGCGGCAGGACAAGGTGAAAAACTGTTTTTT. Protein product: CASSLAAGQGEKLFF.